This entry concerns a single TCR beta chain. Participants' own reports of clinical history determined their cohort assignment. The sample is drawn from a study of blood T cell repertoires in COVID-19. About the research overall: Spain, Italy and the United States supplied samples that represented acute and convalescent COVID-19. T cells, B-cell-depleted T cells, or PBMCs supplied cDNA or gDNA.

Authors' methods: Amplification of reference gene primers was used by the study to estimate nucleated cell counts. Generated by immunoSEQ multiplex PCR, the TCRdb table keeps only in-frame clones and is missing some. V, J and clone size were drawn from that table, and D and trimming were deduced from the DNA. The sample lists fewer than 250,000 clones, roughly 90% seen once, with 2.6% in the top ten. The CDR3 contains 16 residues. Germline CDR1 SGDLS, CDR2 YYNGEE. Trimming at V came to 3 bases and at J to 0 bases, leaving 6 bases not matched to a gene. This receptor was obtained from a woman younger than 45 with acute COVID-19. The source material was PBMCs or T cells enriched from blood (not recorded which). This sequence joins TRBV9 and TRBJ1-3; 7 nucleotides agree with TRBD1. The CDR3 region is CASSAGTAYSGNTIYF. The CDR3 coding sequence is TGTGCCAGCAGCGCCGGGACAGCCTACTCTGGAAACACCATATATTTT.